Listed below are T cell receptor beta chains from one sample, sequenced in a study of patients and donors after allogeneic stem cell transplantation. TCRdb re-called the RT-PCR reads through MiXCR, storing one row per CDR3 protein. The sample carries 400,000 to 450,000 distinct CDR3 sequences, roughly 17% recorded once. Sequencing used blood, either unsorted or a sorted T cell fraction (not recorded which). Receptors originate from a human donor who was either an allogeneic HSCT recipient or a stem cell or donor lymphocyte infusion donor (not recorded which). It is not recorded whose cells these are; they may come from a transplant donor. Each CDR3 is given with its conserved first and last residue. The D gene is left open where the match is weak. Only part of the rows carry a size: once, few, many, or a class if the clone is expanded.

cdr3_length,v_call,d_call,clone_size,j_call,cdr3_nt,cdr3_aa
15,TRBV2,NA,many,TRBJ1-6,TGTGCCAGCATACAAGAGTGGACAGATAATTCACCCCTCCACTTT,CASIQEWTDNSPLHF
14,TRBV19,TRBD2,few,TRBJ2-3,TGTGCCAGCTCTAGCGGGGGGGCGCGAGATACGCAGTATTTT,CASSSGGARDTQYF
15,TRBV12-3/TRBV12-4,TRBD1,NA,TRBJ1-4,TGTGCCAGCAGCCCGAGGACAGGGGCTAATGAAAAACTGTTTTTT,CASSPRTGANEKLFF
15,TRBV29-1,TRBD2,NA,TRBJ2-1,TGCAGCGTTGAAGGTATCGGGAGGGCGTACAATGAGCAGTTCTTC,CSVEGIGRAYNEQFF
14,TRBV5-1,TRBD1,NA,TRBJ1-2,TGCGCCAGCAGCGGATTAACAGGGGTGTATGGCTACACCTTC,CASSGLTGVYGYTF
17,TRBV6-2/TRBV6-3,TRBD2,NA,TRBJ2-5,TGTGCCAGCAGTTACTCAGGTCGGGCGGGGGAGGAAGAGACCCAGTACTTC,CASSYSGRAGEEETQYF
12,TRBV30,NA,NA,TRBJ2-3,TGTGCCTGGAGTGTATCCGTAGATACGCAGTATTTT,CAWSVSVDTQYF
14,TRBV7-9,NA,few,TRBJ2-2,TGTGCCAGCAGCGCGGACAGCTATCCCGGGGAGCTGTTTTTT,CASSADSYPGELFF
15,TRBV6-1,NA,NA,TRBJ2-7,TGTGCCACCCAAAGCGGACAGAAGGTTTCCTACGAGCAGTACTTC,CATQSGQKVSYEQYF
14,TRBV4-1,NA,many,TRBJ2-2,TGCGCCAGCAGCCAAGAGGCAGGGCCCGGGGAGCTGTTTTTT,CASSQEAGPGELFF
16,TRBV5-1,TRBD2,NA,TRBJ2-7,TGCGCCAGCAAGGTGTCTAGCGGGACGCCATCGGGGGAGCAGTACTTC,CASKVSSGTPSGEQYF
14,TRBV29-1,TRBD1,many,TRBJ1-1,TGCAGCGCCCGGGACAGGGGTAACTACGCTGAAGCTTTCTTT,CSARDRGNYAEAFF
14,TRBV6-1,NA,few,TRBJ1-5,TGTGCCAGCAGTAGGGGGGGTCGGGAGCAGCCCCAGCATTTT,CASSRGGREQPQHF
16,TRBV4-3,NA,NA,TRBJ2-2,TGCGCCAGCAGCCAACACAGGGTTCTAAACACCGGGGAGCTGTTTTTT,CASSQHRVLNTGELFF
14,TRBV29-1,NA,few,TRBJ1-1,TGCAGCGTCTCCGGGGGGGGAAGAGGAACTGAAGCTTTCTTT,CSVSGGGRGTEAFF
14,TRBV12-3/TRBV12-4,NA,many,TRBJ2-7,TGTGCCAGCAGTTTTTCAGGGGCTAGCTACGAGCAGTACTTC,CASSFSGASYEQYF
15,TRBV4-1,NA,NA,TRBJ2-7,TGCGCCAGCAGCCAAGTGGATAGTGGGGGATACGAGCAGTGCTTC,CASSQVDSGGYEQCF
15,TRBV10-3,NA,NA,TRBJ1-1,TGTGCCATCAGTGCCTTACCCTTTGACCGGGCTGAAGCTTTCTTT,CAISALPFDRAEAFF
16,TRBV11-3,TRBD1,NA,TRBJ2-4,TGTGCTTCGGGACAGGGGGCAAGGCTAGCCAAAAACATTCAGTACTTC,CASGQGARLAKNIQYF
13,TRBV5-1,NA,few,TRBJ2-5,TGCGCCAGCAGCGCGGGCGGTAGGGAGACCCAGTACTTC,CASSAGGRETQYF
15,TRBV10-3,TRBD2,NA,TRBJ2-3,TGTGCCATCAGTGATAATAGCGGGGGGACAGATACGCAGTATTTT,CAISDNSGGTDTQYF
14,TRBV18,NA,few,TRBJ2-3,TGTGCCAGCCGCTCTCGGACGGGGACAGATACGCAGTATTTT,CASRSRTGTDTQYF
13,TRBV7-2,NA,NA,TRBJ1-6,TGTGCCAGCAGCTTAACACAGAGTTCTCCCCTCCACTTT,CASSLTQSSPLHF
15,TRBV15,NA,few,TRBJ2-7,TGTGCCACCAGCAGAGATTTCCAGAGAAGCTACGAGCAGTACTTC,CATSRDFQRSYEQYF